This TCR beta chain originates from a study of blood T cells in healthy people across ages (dated by TCRdb to between 2014 and 2017). About the full investigation: In model experiments, roughly one uniquely barcoded TCR beta cDNA molecule per two T cells was captured by template switching. Age-related changes in TCR beta repertoire diversity were measured in the study by deep sequencing normalized with unique cDNA molecular identifiers. The donors were divided into four age groups: young (average around 16 years), middle-aged (about 40), aged (about 61) and long-lived (roughly 82). Donors of different ages were randomly distributed across sequencing lanes to avoid experimental bias. Using the same blood draw, the study looked at two additional independent replicas of 1 million unique cDNA reads for two donors, one aged 18 to 29 and the other aged 80 or older.

This clonotype appeared many times. The target of this receptor is not known. No per-base quality is available; no much larger clone lies one base away. Broader findings and caveats from the paper: Because the CMV infection status of the donors was unknown, age-related changes in expanded clonotypes may potentially have been confounded. As age increased, observed TCR beta diversity per million T cells dropped in a roughly linear way, and a significant reduction was already evident by age 40. Estimates of total diversity from one million sequenced T cells were regarded as lower bounds and underestimates. The long-lived group showed more naive CD4+ T cells, fewer expanded clones and increased TCR diversity than the aged group, suggesting age selection. There was a strong correlation between observed TCR beta diversity and the percentage of naive T cells measured by flow cytometry. Because profiling used bulk unsorted PBMCs, naive and antigen-experienced compartments could not be compared conclusively.

Donors were about 36 systemically healthy Caucasian individuals from Russia aged roughly 6 to 90 years. Each donor gave 8 to 10 milliliters of peripheral blood, collected into EDTA-treated Vacutainer tubes. Ficoll-Paque density-gradient centrifugation was used to isolate PBMCs, with at least 6.5 million obtained per sample. Trizol reagent was used to extract total RNA from the PBMCs, yielding at least 5 micrograms per sample. For every donor, flow cytometry on a PBMC aliquot measured the percentage of naive CD45RAhigh/CD27high T cells. Library preparation was by 5' RACE. Sequencing was carried out with an Illumina HiSeq 2500. A second about 7 to 11 cycle PCR used a sample-barcoded 5' primer and a J-beta primer mix. A unique molecular identifier was introduced onto each TCR beta cDNA molecule by a template-switch 5' adaptor carrying 12 random nucleotides. Each sample yielded at least 2.5 million CDR3-containing paired-end reads. First-strand cDNA was synthesized from all RNA with the Mint cDNA synthesis kit, primed by a TRBC-specific oligonucleotide. Following uracil-DNA glycosylase treatment, all cDNA underwent a first 18-cycle PCR with the universal primers M1SS and BC2_uni_R. For the original study's pipeline: Each sample was normalized by randomly selecting 1 million high-quality reads, each carrying a distinct molecular identifier. Instead of being binned into consensus sequences, reads that shared molecular identifiers were thrown out. MiTCR, with a Q25 quality threshold and the strictest error-elimination algorithm, was used for CDR3 identification, clonotype clustering and error correction. A nonparametric unseen species model with Euler transformation was used to estimate a lower bound on total TCR beta diversity. TCRdb ran its own pipeline on the public reads, namely fastp trimming at Q25 and MiXCR clone calling, and kept in-frame beta chains. For every CDR3 protein sequence, its rows merge into one entry that carries the most common genes and DNA. In this record, the V and J calls reflect TCRdb's handling and not the investigators' own analysis. For this sample there are approximately 810,000 distinct CDR3 sequences; around 34% appear just once. Jointly, the top ten make up approximately 12% of the sample.

The clonotype originates from a young man in good health. Input material: blood.

In nucleotides, the sequence is TGTGCCAGCAGCTTATTCGGAAGCTTTGTAGCCAAAAACATTCAGTACTTC. Its protein reads: CASSLFGSFVAKNIQYF. The chain couples TRBV7-2 to TRBJ2-4; the D segment cannot be called with confidence. From the germline V gene, CDR1 is SGHTA and CDR2 is FQGNSA. Including cysteine and phenylalanine, the CDR3 has 17 amino acids. Just CDR3 DNA is preserved here, 51 bases in frame from base 1. V lost 2 bases and J lost 0 bases; the stretch between them is 14 bases long.